A selection of T cell receptor beta chains follows, all from one sample in a study of identical twins. Each CDR3 protein is one row after TCRdb ran MiXCR on the 5' RACE reads. The top ten clones hold around 13% of a sample with hundreds of thousands of distinct CDR3 sequences, about 18% of them seen once. These data also formed part of another study, on T cells expressing NK-cell markers.

The material sequenced was PBMCs. The receptor set was obtained from a woman between 18 and 30 years old in good health. Both conserved end residues are part of each CDR3. Clone size is not always given. Where it is, it says once, few, many or a class for expanded clones.

TRBV29-1	TRBJ2-1	NA	CSLYPSGGGLNEQFF
TRBV18	TRBJ1-1	NA	CASSPTVRVLRSDTEAFF
TRBV5-6	TRBJ2-3	NA	CASSSQSTQYF
TRBV5-6	TRBJ1-1	few	CASSLFRQLTVGAFF
TRBV20-1	TRBJ2-1	few	CSAPRISYNEQFF
TRBV7-3	TRBJ2-1	few	CASSLIPPGRLIRGGTEQFF
TRBV6-2/TRBV6-3	TRBJ2-3	NA	CASGARDSTSGDTQYF
TRBV3-1	TRBJ2-3	NA	CASSPTGLGVTFVDTQYF
TRBV9	TRBJ2-7	NA	CASSVAPGLYEQYF
TRBV3-1	TRBJ2-7	NA	CASCQGIILGVDNEQYF
TRBV7-9	TRBJ1-1	NA	CASSREDREAFF